Following are 3 T cell receptor beta chains from one sample sequenced in a study of blood T cell repertoires in COVID-19. Method: immunoSEQ multiplex PCR; TCRdb's copy keeps in-frame clones and lacks some. The table records over 400,000 clones, 80% to 90% of them present only once. Sequencing was carried out using peripheral blood. The source of these receptors is a human donor in a cohort sampled during active COVID-19.

The rearrangement links TRBV2 to TRBJ1-1; possibly TRBD1 for D (6 bases). Trimming removed 2 bases from V and 1 base from J, with 14 bases in between. CDR3 size: 16 residues. Germline V gene data show CDR1 as SNHLY and CDR2 as FYNNEI. CDR3: CASSELGTQGNTEAFF. CDR3 DNA sequence: TGTGCCAGCAGTGAACTAGGGACACAGGGGAACACTGAAGCTTTCTTT.

This rearrangement joins TRBV28 to TRBJ2-7; TRBD2 matches at 10 bases. This CDR3 has 18 residues. The germline V gene has CDR1 MDHEN and CDR2 SYDVKM. J lost 3 bases, V lost 2 bases, and 13 bases had no gene match. As DNA, the CDR3 is TGTGCCAGCAGTTTAGGGCAGACTAGCGGGTACATACTCTACGAGCAGTACTTC. Translated, it gives CASSLGQTSGYILYEQYF.

The genes are TRBV19 and TRBJ1-5, with D perhaps matching TRBD1 (6 bases). The germline CDR1 and CDR2 sequences are LNHDA and SQIVND (reference sequence). Between the trimmed V and J ends, which lost 5 bases and 4 bases, there was a span of 12 bases. The CDR3 runs to 14 residues. In DNA, the CDR3 is TGTGCCAGTAGTCGATTAGGGGGAAATCAGCCCCAGCATTTT. Its translation is CASSRLGGNQPQHF.